A selection of T cell receptor beta chains follows, all from one sample in a study of T cell repertoires in cytomegalovirus infection. No antigen has been identified for these receptors. TCRdb passed the reads through MiXCR, listing each CDR3 protein once. This sample carries roughly 310,000 distinct CDR3 sequences, 25% to 35% of them seen once, and the ten largest clones take roughly 20%. The source was cultured PBMCs, collected from culture after CMV antigen stimulation. The receptors stem from a human donor in good health (CMV status not recorded). Some clones in this sample may be carry-over from other donors' samples. Each CDR3 is given with its conserved first and last residue. A D gene is named only where the DNA matches it firmly. Clone size is given for some rows only: seen once, a few or many times, or a class if the clone is expanded.

J gene	clone size	D gene	V gene	CDR3 DNA	CDR3 protein
TRBJ1-2	few	NA	TRBV27	TGTGCCAGCAGTTTGTATTACCAGCCCCAAGCTAACTATGGCTACACCTTC	CASSLYYQPQANYGYTF
TRBJ2-2	NA	TRBD2	TRBV28	TGTGCCAGCAGCCTCGCGGGGGTTGGGGCGAACACCGGGGAGCTGTTTTTT	CASSLAGVGANTGELFF
TRBJ2-7	NA	NA	TRBV7-3	TGTGCCAGCAGCTTCCAAGACAGTGGCGAGCAGTACTTC	CASSFQDSGEQYF
TRBJ2-5	NA	TRBD1	TRBV7-2	TGTGCCAGCAGCTCCCGGACAGGGTTGGAGACCCAGTACTTC	CASSSRTGLETQYF
TRBJ1-1	NA	NA	TRBV28	TGTGCCAGCAGCCTCCCCCAGAACACTGAAGCTTTCTTT	CASSLPQNTEAFF
TRBJ2-7	NA	TRBD2	TRBV19	TGTGCCAGTAGTACCTTGACTAGCGGGAGCAACGAGCAGTACTTC	CASSTLTSGSNEQYF
TRBJ2-1	NA	NA	TRBV12-3/TRBV12-4	TGTGCCAGCAGTCTATCCGATCGTAGGGTGAGTGAGCAGTTCTTC	CASSLSDRRVSEQFF
TRBJ2-7	many	NA	TRBV6-6	TGTGCCAGCAGTCGAGGACAGTCCTACGAGCAGTACTTC	CASSRGQSYEQYF
TRBJ2-1	few	NA	TRBV24-1	TGTGCCACCAGTGAACAATCCAGGGGCGGCTCCTACAATGAGCAGTTCTTC	CATSEQSRGGSYNEQFF
TRBJ1-6	NA	NA	TRBV27	TGTGCCAGCAGCGGGACGGTCTATAATTCACCCCTCCACTTT	CASSGTVYNSPLHF
TRBJ2-2	few	TRBD2	TRBV6-2/TRBV6-3	TGTGCCAGCACCCTAGCGGGGGGGCCGACCGGGGAGCTGTTTTTT	CASTLAGGPTGELFF
TRBJ1-3	NA	NA	TRBV12-3/TRBV12-4	TGTGCCAGCAGTTACGGGGAGACTGGAAACACCATATATTTT	CASSYGETGNTIYF
TRBJ2-7	NA	NA	TRBV28	TGTGCCAGCAGCATGAAGGAGCTCTACGAGCAGTACTTC	CASSMKELYEQYF